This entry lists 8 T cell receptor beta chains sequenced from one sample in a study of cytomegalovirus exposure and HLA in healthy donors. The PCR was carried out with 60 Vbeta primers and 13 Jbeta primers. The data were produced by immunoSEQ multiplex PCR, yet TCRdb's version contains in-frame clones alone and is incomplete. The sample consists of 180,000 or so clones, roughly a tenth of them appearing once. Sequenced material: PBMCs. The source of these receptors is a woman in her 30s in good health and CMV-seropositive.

CDR3 amino acids: CATGQGYEQYF. In DNA form, the CDR3 reads TGTGCCACCGGACAGGGGTACGAGCAGTACTTC. The chain links TRBV10-3 to TRBJ2-7; 9 nucleotides match TRBD1. CDR3 length equals 11 residues. The germline CDR1 and CDR2 sequences are ENHRY and SYGVKD. J was trimmed by 4 bases and V by 10 bases; bases with no gene match: 2.

CDR3 DNA sequence: TGCGCCAGCAGCCCCAACTCCTACGAGCAGTACTTC. Amino acids: CASSPNSYEQYF. The V call is TRBV5-1, the J call TRBJ2-7; D is ambiguous. CDR1 is SGHRS, CDR2 YFSETQ, per germline. V was cut by 4 bases and J by 0 bases, with 5 bases left in between. This CDR3 has 12 residues.

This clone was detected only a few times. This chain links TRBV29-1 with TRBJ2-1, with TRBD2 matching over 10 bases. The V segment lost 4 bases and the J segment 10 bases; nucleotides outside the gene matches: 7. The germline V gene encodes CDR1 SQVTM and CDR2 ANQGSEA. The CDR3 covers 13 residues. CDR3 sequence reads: CSVGASGRGEQFF. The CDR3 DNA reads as TGCAGCGTTGGTGCTAGCGGGAGAGGCGAGCAGTTCTTC.

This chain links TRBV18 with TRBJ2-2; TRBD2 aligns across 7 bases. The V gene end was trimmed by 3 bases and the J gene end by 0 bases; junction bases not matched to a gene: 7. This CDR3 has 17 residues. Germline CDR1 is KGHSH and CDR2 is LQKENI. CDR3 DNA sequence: TGTGCCAGCTCACCCCCCAGGGCGGGGGCGAACACCGGGGAGCTGTTTTTT. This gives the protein CASSPPRAGANTGELFF.

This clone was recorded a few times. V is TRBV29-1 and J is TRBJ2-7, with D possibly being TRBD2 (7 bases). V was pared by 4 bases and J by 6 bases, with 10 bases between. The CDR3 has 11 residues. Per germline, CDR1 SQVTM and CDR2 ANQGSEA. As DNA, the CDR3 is TGCAGCGTTGGGGGAGGGGGCGAGCAGTACTTC. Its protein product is CSVGGGGEQYF.

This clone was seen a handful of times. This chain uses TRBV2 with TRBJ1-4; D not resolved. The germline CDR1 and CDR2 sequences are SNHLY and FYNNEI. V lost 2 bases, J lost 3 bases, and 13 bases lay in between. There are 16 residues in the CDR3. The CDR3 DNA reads TGTGCCAGCAGTGAAAATGTTGCAGACTCTAATGAAAAACTGTTTTTT. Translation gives CASSENVADSNEKLFF.

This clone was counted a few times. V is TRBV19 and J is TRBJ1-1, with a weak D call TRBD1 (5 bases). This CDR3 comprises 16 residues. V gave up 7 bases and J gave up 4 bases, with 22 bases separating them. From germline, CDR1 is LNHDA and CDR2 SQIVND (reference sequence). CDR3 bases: TGTGCCAGTATCAGGGAACCGGGGGTTGCTGGCACTGAAGCTTTCTTT. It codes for CASIREPGVAGTEAFF.

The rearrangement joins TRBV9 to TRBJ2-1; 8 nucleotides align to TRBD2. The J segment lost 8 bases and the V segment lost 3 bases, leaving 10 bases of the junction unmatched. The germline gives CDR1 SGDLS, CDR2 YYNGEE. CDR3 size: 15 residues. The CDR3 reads CASSALPGLVHEQFF. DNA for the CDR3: TGTGCCAGCAGCGCCCTTCCGGGACTAGTGCATGAGCAGTTCTTC. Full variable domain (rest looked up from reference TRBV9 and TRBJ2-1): DSGVTQTPKHLITATGQRVTLRCSPRSGDLSVYWYQQSLDQGLQFLIQYYNGEERAKGNILERFSAQQFPDLHSELNLSSLELGDSALYFCASSALPGLVHEQFFGPGTRLTVL.